The next 27 T cell receptor beta chains were all read from a single sample in a study of blood T cell repertoires in COVID-19. Sequenced by immunoSEQ multiplex PCR; TCRdb stores in-frame clones only, minus some. The table records some 220,000 clones, about 83% of them present only once. Sequenced sample: peripheral blood. All receptors derive from a human donor in a cohort sampled during active COVID-19.

The rearrangement uses TRBV6-5 and TRBJ2-3; D is perhaps TRBD1 (6 bases). Trimming shortened V by 6 bases and J by 1 base, and 14 bases separated the two germline ends. The germline V gene has CDR1 MNHEY and CDR2 SVGAGI. The CDR3 consists of 15 residues. CDR3 DNA: TGTGCCAGCAGCTTAACAGGGCTGGGCACAGATACGCAGTATTTT. Protein product: CASSLTGLGTDTQYF.

The chain employs TRBV5-6 and TRBJ2-1, with D possibly being TRBD2 (6 bases). This CDR3 has 14 amino acids. V shed 3 bases and J shed 7 bases, with 14 bases lying between them. Germline V gene data show CDR1 as SGHDT and CDR2 as YYEEEE. In DNA form, the CDR3 reads TGTGCCAGCAGCTCCGGGACTTTTAGGAATGAGCAGTTCTTC. Protein sequence: CASSSGTFRNEQFF. Filled out from reference TRBV5-6 and TRBJ2-1, the complete variable domain reads DAGVTQSPTHLIKTRGQQVTLRCSPKSGHDTVSWYQQALGQGPQFIFQYYEEEERQRGNFPDRFSGHQFPNYSSELNVNALLLGDSALYLCASSSGTFRNEQFFGPGTRLTVL.

The V gene is TRBV5-3, the J gene TRBJ2-3; TRBD1 matches at 9 bases. TRBV5-3 is an open reading frame whose function is uncertain. The CDR3 contains 15 residues. After removal of 4 bases from V and 2 bases from J, the junction contained 5 bases not matched to a gene. The DNA for the CDR3 is TGTGCCAGAAGCCTAACAGGGGGCACCACAGATACGCAGTATTTT. This sequence encodes CARSLTGGTTDTQYF.

This clone was counted a single time. This chain connects TRBV10-1 to TRBJ2-1; 12 bases agree with TRBD2. The CDR3 totals 13 residues. Trimming at V came to 5 bases and at J to 14 bases, leaving 7 bases not matched to a gene. Germline CDR1 reads WNHNN; CDR2 reads SYGVQD (reference sequence). CDR3 DNA sequence: TGCGCCAGCAGTAAAGGGACTAGCGGGTCGAAGTTCTTC. This gives the protein CASSKGTSGSKFF.

The chain combines TRBV18 with TRBJ2-2; 8 positions match TRBD1. V trimming: 2 bases; J trimming: 1 base; junction bases outside the gene matches: 3. CDR1 is KGHSH and CDR2 is LQKENI in the germline V gene. This CDR3 has 16 amino acids. The DNA of the CDR3 is TGTGCCAGCTCACCATCCGGGACAGGGAACACCGGGGAGCTGTTTTTT. Translated, it gives CASSPSGTGNTGELFF.

The V gene is TRBV11-3, the J gene TRBJ1-1, with TRBD1 matching 9 bases. Per germline, CDR1 SGHNT and CDR2 YENEEA. V lost 2 bases and J lost 1; bases outside the gene matches: 8. The CDR3 has 17 amino acids. CDR3: CASSLTWGQGENTEAFF. CDR3 bases: TGTGCCAGCAGCTTAACTTGGGGACAGGGCGAGAACACTGAAGCTTTCTTT.

The table lists this clone with a few counts. This chain joins TRBV6-5 and TRBJ1-2; D remains unclear. This CDR3 has 14 amino acids. Germline V gene sequence: CDR1 MNHEY, CDR2 SVGAGI. The V end lost 2 bases, the J end lost 5 bases, and 12 bases lay between the germline ends. CDR3 bases: TGTGCCAGCAGTTACGAGATGACTTGGTATGGCTACACCTTC. Its translation is CASSYEMTWYGYTF.

The chain is built from TRBV18 and TRBJ2-3; 11 bases line up with TRBD1. V lost 1 base, J lost 6 bases, and 9 bases stayed unmatched. Germline V gene sequence: CDR1 KGHSH, CDR2 LQKENI. This CDR3 is 17 amino acids long. CDR3 nucleotides: TGTGCCAGCTCACCACGCCGGACAGGGGGCGGGTTGGATACGCAGTATTTT. This sequence encodes CASSPRRTGGGLDTQYF. The full variable domain, in which reference TRBV18 and TRBJ2-3 provide the parts outside the CDR3, is NAGVMQNPRHLVRRRGQEARLRCSPMKGHSHVYWYRQLPEEGLKFMVYLQKENIIDESGMPKERFSAEFPKEGPSILRIQQVVRGDSAAYFCASSPRRTGGGLDTQYFGPGTRLTVL.

This clone came up a few times. J is TRBJ2-7 and V is TRBV5-1, with 7 bases fitting TRBD2. J gave up 7 bases and V 7 bases, and 17 bases lay outside the gene matches. The germline V gene has CDR1 SGHRS and CDR2 YFSETQ. This CDR3 is 15 amino acids long. CDR3 in DNA: TGCGCCAGCCAGCGGGACGGAGGGCCTTCTCGGGAGCAGTACTTC. As protein: CASQRDGGPSREQYF.

V gene TRBV25-1 combines with J gene TRBJ1-4; 7 bases line up with TRBD1. The germline V gene has CDR1 MGHDK and CDR2 SYGVNS. V lost 0 bases and J lost 8; bases outside the gene matches: 3. This CDR3 contains 14 residues. CDR3 DNA sequence: TGTGCCAGCAGTGAATATAGGGGACAGGAAAAACTGTTTTTT. Translation: CASSEYRGQEKLFF.

The chain couples TRBV5-1 to TRBJ2-5; possibly TRBD2 for D (5 bases). Germline CDR1 SGHRS, CDR2 YFSETQ. This CDR3 contains 14 residues. Trimming pared 0 bases from V and 4 bases from J, leaving 10 bases between. The CDR3 is CASSLEGVGETQYF. The CDR3 DNA reads as TGCGCCAGCAGCTTGGAGGGAGTTGGAGAGACCCAGTACTTC.

The V gene is TRBV28, the J gene TRBJ2-4, with TRBD1 as a possible D gene (6 bases). Germline CDR1 and CDR2: MDHEN and SYDVKM. V lost 8 bases and J 0 bases, leaving 14 bases between the germline ends. This CDR3 has 15 amino acids. The chain's CDR3 is CASSTGSIAKNIQYF. CDR3 DNA: TGTGCCAGCTCTACAGGGTCCATAGCCAAAAACATTCAGTACTTC. Complete variable domain (other parts from reference TRBV28 and TRBJ2-4): DVKVTQSSRYLVKRTGEKVFLECVQDMDHENMFWYRQDPGLGLRLIYFSYDVKMKEKGDIPEGYSVSREKKERFSLILESASTNQTSMYLCASSTGSIAKNIQYFGAGTRLSVL.

This chain links TRBV11-2 with TRBJ2-4; 7 bases align to TRBD2. V lost 5 bases, J lost 8 bases, and 6 bases stayed unmatched. The germline CDR1 and CDR2 sequences are SGHAT and FQNNGV. The CDR3 length is 13 residues. The CDR3 sequence: CASSGGGGDIQYF. For the CDR3, the DNA is TGTGCCAGCAGCGGTGGGGGAGGGGACATTCAGTACTTC.

V gene TRBV6-6 combines with J gene TRBJ2-7; 15 bases match TRBD2. Germline CDR1 is MNHNY and CDR2 is SVGAGI (reference sequence). Trimming removed 5 bases from V and 0 bases from J; junction bases left unmatched: 5. The CDR3 is 17 amino acids. CDR3 sequence (DNA): TGTGCCAGCAGTCGGGGGACTAGCGGGGGGCTCTCCTACGAGCAGTACTTC. Translating it yields CASSRGTSGGLSYEQYF.

This clone is a singleton in its sample. The chain employs TRBV6-5 and TRBJ2-3, with 11 bases identical to TRBD2. The CDR3 extends over 15 amino acids. J gave up 3 bases and V 6 bases, and 5 bases lay outside the gene matches. The V gene's germline CDR1 is MNHEY and CDR2 SVGAGI. CDR3 sequence (DNA): TGTGCCAGCAGACGGGGACTAGCGGAAACAGATACGCAGTATTTT. Translation gives CASRRGLAETDTQYF.

The gene calls are TRBV3-1 (or the pseudogene TRBV3-2) and TRBJ1-5, with D unclear. The CDR3 is 13 amino acids. Germline V gene lookup returns CDR1 LGHDT and CDR2 YNNKEL (reference sequence). V was shortened by 2 bases and J by 4 bases, with 6 bases between the two germline ends. In DNA form, the CDR3 reads TGTGCCAGCAGCCAATCCAAAAATCAGCCCCAGCATTTT. It yields the protein CASSQSKNQPQHF.

A few counts support this clone. This chain connects TRBV4-1 to TRBJ2-4; the D gene is possibly TRBD1 (5 bases). CDR1 and CDR2 (germline): MGHRA, YSYEKL. CDR3 size: 19 residues. Between the trimmed V and J ends, which lost 2 bases and 6 bases, there was a span of 26 bases. For the CDR3, the DNA is TGCGCCAGCAGCCAACGATACGCCCAACAGGCTATCAATACAAACATTCAGTACTTC. Its protein is CASSQRYAQQAINTNIQYF.

In its sample, this clone is medium-sized. The chain recombines TRBV28 with TRBJ2-2, with 14 bases matching TRBD2. V was pared by 1 base and J by 5 bases, with 21 bases of the junction left unmatched. The CDR3 extends over 23 amino acids. Germline V gene sequence: CDR1 MDHEN, CDR2 SYDVKM. For the CDR3, the DNA is TGTGCCAGCAGTTTATCAATGCAGTGGGACCCGGGACTAGCGGGAGTTCGGACCGGGGAGCTGTTTTTT. Protein sequence: CASSLSMQWDPGLAGVRTGELFF.

The chain couples TRBV19 to TRBJ1-6; D unclear. The CDR3 is made up of 13 amino acids. Trimming pared 2 bases from V and 8 bases from J, leaving 7 bases between. Germline assignment: CDR1 LNHDA and CDR2 SQIVND (reference sequence). The CDR3 sequence: CASSIRGYSPLHF. The CDR3, as DNA: TGTGCCAGTAGTATAAGAGGGTATTCACCCCTCCACTTT.

The rearrangement joins TRBV9 to TRBJ1-1; D gene unclear. This CDR3 is 15 amino acids long. Trimming stripped 4 bases from V and 0 bases from J, with 13 bases between. Germline assignment: CDR1 SGDLS and CDR2 YYNGEE. CDR3 amino acids: CASSPRGIMNTEAFF. For the CDR3, the DNA is TGTGCCAGCAGCCCCCGAGGGATCATGAACACTGAAGCTTTCTTT.

This clone was detected a few times. CDR3: CASRPDRGAGNTIYF. DNA for the CDR3: TGCGCCAGCAGGCCTGACAGGGGCGCTGGAAACACCATATATTTT. The rearrangement joins TRBV5-1 to TRBJ1-3, with 8 positions matching TRBD1. V lost 5 bases, J lost 2 bases, and 6 bases stayed unmatched. The CDR3 spans 15 residues. Germline values: CDR1 SGHRS, CDR2 YFSETQ.

The chain employs TRBV7-3 and TRBJ1-2; the match to TRBD1 covers 8 bases. The ends lost 8 bases at V and 6 bases at J; junction bases unmatched: 14. The CDR3 spans 15 residues. CDR1 and CDR2 (germline): SGHTA, FQGTGA. CDR3 nucleotides: TGTGCCAGCTCAGAGTATTCCAGGGGGCAACATGGCTACACCTTC. Amino acids: CASSEYSRGQHGYTF.

The chain has TRBV7-9 and TRBJ2-3, with D possibly being TRBD1 (6 bases). Germline V gene sequence: CDR1 SEHNR, CDR2 FQNEAQ (reference sequence). V was pared by 5 bases and J by 3 bases, with 12 bases between. The CDR3 sequence is 14 residues long. The CDR3 nucleotides read TGTGCCAGCAGCATATCCAGGGGTACAGATACGCAGTATTTT. Protein product: CASSISRGTDTQYF.

The chain links TRBV6-1 to TRBJ2-7; TRBD1 aligns across 8 bases. Germline assignment: CDR1 MNHNS and CDR2 SASEGT. V lost 2 bases to trimming and J lost 3 bases; unmatched junction nucleotides: 3. This CDR3 region has 14 residues. The CDR3 reads CASSERQGHYEQYF. The CDR3 bases are TGTGCCAGCAGTGAAAGACAGGGGCACTACGAGCAGTACTTC.

The rearrangement joins TRBV29-1 to TRBJ1-1, with 7 bases identical to TRBD1. The V gene's germline CDR1 is SQVTM and CDR2 ANQGSEA. CDR3 length: 14 amino acids. V was pared by 6 bases and J by 4 bases, with 11 bases of the junction left unmatched. The CDR3 DNA is TGCAGCGTCCCGGGACAGTCTCCCGGCACTGAAGCTTTCTTT. Protein product: CSVPGQSPGTEAFF.

The chain links TRBV5-5 to TRBJ2-1; D not resolved. Germline values: CDR1 SGHKS, CDR2 YYEKEE (reference sequence). V dropped 0 bases and J dropped 0 bases, with 13 bases sitting between them. There are 17 residues in the CDR3. CDR3 amino acids: CASSLVDILSSYNEQFF. CDR3 in DNA: TGTGCCAGCAGCTTGGTCGACATTTTGAGCTCCTACAATGAGCAGTTCTTC.

The J gene is TRBJ1-4, the V gene TRBV5-4; TRBD1 matches 7 bases. J gave up 6 bases and V 4 bases, and 3 bases lay outside the gene matches. This CDR3 has 13 amino acids. Looked up from germline, CDR1 is SGHNT and CDR2 is YYREEE (reference sequence). The CDR3 DNA reads as TGTGCCAGCAGCCCCGGGACAGATGAAAAACTGTTTTTT. This encodes CASSPGTDEKLFF.